A selection of T cell receptor beta chains follows, all from one sample in a study of T cell responses to AZD1222 COVID-19 vaccine. Sequencing was performed with immunoSEQ multiplex PCR; in TCRdb, only in-frame clones are kept and a portion is missing. The table records some 80,000 clones, around 89% of them present only once. Material: peripheral blood, obtained 28 days after the second dose of the MenACWY control vaccine. These receptors were collected from an adult who received the MenACWY meningococcal vaccine as a control. The CDR3 runs from the conserved cysteine through the conserved F or W. A D gene is named only where the DNA matches it firmly. Only part of the rows carry a size: once, few, many, or a class if the clone is expanded.

TRBD1	TRBV3-1/TRBV3-2	TRBJ2-7	.	CASSQEDRGSSYEQYF	TGTGCCAGCAGCCAAGAGGACAGGGGGAGCTCCTACGAGCAGTACTTC
TRBD2	TRBV3-1/TRBV3-2	TRBJ2-7	.	CASSPSGTNPYEQYF	TGTGCCAGCAGCCCCTCGGGGACTAACCCCTACGAGCAGTACTTC
.	TRBV7-9	TRBJ1-5	.	CASSLEGGRDQPQHF	TGTGCCAGCAGCTTAGAAGGCGGCAGGGACCAGCCCCAGCATTTT
TRBD1	TRBV7-9	TRBJ1-1	.	CASSPRTGANTEAFF	TGTGCCAGCAGCCCCCGGACAGGGGCGAACACTGAAGCTTTCTTT
.	TRBV5-1	TRBJ2-1	.	CASSLEGRRNEQFF	TGCGCCAGCAGCTTGGAGGGGAGACGCAATGAGCAGTTCTTC
.	TRBV19	TRBJ2-5	.	CASSMVRAETQYF	TGTGCCAGTAGTATGGTCAGGGCCGAGACCCAGTACTTC
TRBD1	TRBV7-8	TRBJ2-7	.	CASSPGLRDRGNEQYF	TGTGCCAGCAGCCCGGGACTTAGGGACAGGGGGAACGAGCAGTACTTC
TRBD1	TRBV9	TRBJ2-2	.	CASSLTGTGTTGELFF	TGTGCCAGCAGCCTGACCGGGACAGGGACCACCGGGGAGCTGTTTTTT
.	TRBV19	TRBJ1-2	.	CASSIGPAGGYTF	TGTGCCAGTAGTATAGGTCCGGCGGGTGGCTACACCTTC
.	TRBV7-9	TRBJ1-4	few	CASSPTGGREKLFF	TGTGCCAGCAGCCCCACCGGGGGCAGGGAAAAACTGTTTTTT
.	TRBV9	TRBJ2-1	.	CASSVAQRYNEQFF	TGTGCCAGCAGCGTAGCTCAGCGCTACAATGAGCAGTTCTTC
.	TRBV19	TRBJ1-6	.	CASSIAPKGALHF	TGTGCCAGTAGTATAGCGCCTAAAGGGGCCCTCCACTTT
.	TRBV21-1	TRBJ1-3	.	CASSKKSTGAGNTIYF	TGTGCCAGCAGCAAGAAGTCGACAGGGGCTGGAAACACCATATATTTT
.	TRBV6-5	TRBJ2-5	.	CASSYSESVETQYF	TGTGCCAGCAGTTACTCGGAGAGTGTGGAGACCCAGTACTTC
.	TRBV30	TRBJ1-2	.	CAWSGVTGGYGYTF	TGTGCCTGGAGTGGAGTAACCGGAGGCTATGGCTACACCTTC
.	TRBV18	TRBJ1-1	.	CASSPPGLERFEAFF	TGTGCCAGCTCACCACCGGGGTTGGAACGTTTTGAAGCTTTCTTT
.	TRBV4-2	TRBJ2-5	.	CASSQDRWLQETQYF	TGTGCCAGCAGCCAAGATAGGTGGCTTCAAGAGACCCAGTACTTC
.	TRBV4-2	TRBJ1-1	.	CASSQDEVNTEAFF	TGTGCCAGCAGCCAAGATGAGGTGAACACTGAAGCTTTCTTT
.	TRBV2	TRBJ1-5	.	CASSEGGAGNQPQHF	TGTGCCAGCAGTGAAGGGGGGGCAGGCAATCAGCCCCAGCATTTT
TRBD2	TRBV11-2	TRBJ2-5	.	CASSLYPAGVETQYF	TGTGCCAGCAGCTTATATCCAGCGGGGGTAGAGACCCAGTACTTC
.	TRBV7-2	TRBJ1-1	.	CASSPSQGTEAFF	TGTGCCAGCAGCCCATCGCAGGGTACTGAAGCTTTCTTT
.	TRBV29-1	TRBJ2-1	.	CSVEKGAYNEQFF	TGCAGCGTTGAAAAAGGGGCCTACAATGAGCAGTTCTTC
.	TRBV7-2	TRBJ1-1	.	CASRPSGLPSEAFF	TGTGCCAGCAGACCCAGCGGCCTCCCCTCTGAAGCTTTCTTT
.	TRBV20-1	TRBJ2-5	once	CSASLAPRQETQYF	TGCAGTGCTAGTTTAGCTCCGCGCCAAGAGACCCAGTACTTC
.	TRBV5-4	TRBJ1-5	.	CASSLDRGNQPQHF	TGTGCCAGCAGCTTGGATCGGGGCAATCAGCCCCAGCATTTT
.	TRBV6-5	TRBJ1-5	.	CASSLGRTQPQHF	TGTGCCAGCAGCCTGGGACGGACTCAGCCCCAGCATTTT
TRBD2	TRBV11-1	TRBJ2-1	once	CASSLIGRGAPTQFF	TGTGCCAGCAGCTTAATTGGGCGGGGGGCGCCAACGCAGTTCTTC
TRBD1	TRBV5-6	TRBJ1-2	.	CASSLGTGGVYGYTF	TGTGCCAGCAGCCTAGGGACAGGGGGCGTCTATGGCTACACCTTC
.	TRBV2	TRBJ2-3	.	CASSEFGTGADTQYF	TGTGCCAGCAGTGAGTTTGGCACCGGGGCAGATACGCAGTATTTT
TRBD1	TRBV28	TRBJ1-5	.	CASSSPGTGDNQPQHF	TGTGCCAGCAGCTCACCCGGGACAGGGGACAATCAGCCCCAGCATTTT
.	TRBV7-2	TRBJ1-1	.	CASSLRAPADTEAFF	TGTGCCAGCAGCTTACGAGCCCCGGCAGACACTGAAGCTTTCTTT
.	TRBV7-9	TRBJ2-7	few	CASSPGAASSYEQYF	TGTGCCAGCAGCCCAGGGGCAGCTTCCTCCTACGAGCAGTACTTC
TRBD1	TRBV9	TRBJ1-2	once	CASSGRDRGHYGYTF	TGTGCCAGCAGCGGCCGGGACAGGGGGCACTATGGCTACACCTTC
.	TRBV30	TRBJ1-5	.	CAWSGDLNQPQHF	TGTGCCTGGAGTGGGGACCTTAATCAGCCCCAGCATTTT
.	TRBV6-1	TRBJ2-5	.	CASSEVPHREETQYF	TGTGCCAGCAGTGAAGTGCCGCATCGGGAGGAGACCCAGTACTTC
.	TRBV24-1	TRBJ2-5	.	CATSQDLLGTEEETQYF	TGTGCCACCAGCCAAGACTTACTCGGGACTGAGGAAGAGACCCAGTACTTC
TRBD2	TRBV29-1	TRBJ2-7	.	CSVVGRDYTEQYF	TGCAGCGTTGTGGGGCGGGACTATACCGAGCAGTACTTC
.	TRBV19	TRBJ2-5	once	CASSSGDGETQYF	TGTGCCAGTAGTAGTGGGGACGGAGAGACCCAGTACTTC
.	TRBV5-6	TRBJ2-2	.	CASSLGQVDGELFF	TGTGCCAGCAGCTTGGGACAGGTTGACGGGGAGCTGTTTTTT
.	TRBV30	TRBJ2-7	.	CAWSLGYEQYF	TGTGCCTGGAGTTTGGGCTACGAGCAGTACTTC
.	TRBV11-1	TRBJ1-6	.	CASAPPNSPLHF	TGTGCCAGCGCCCCCCCGAATTCACCCCTCCACTTT
TRBD1	TRBV7-9	TRBJ2-5	.	CASSTRTGAETQYF	TGTGCCAGCAGCACCCGGACAGGGGCAGAGACCCAGTACTTC
TRBD1	TRBV9	TRBJ1-6	once	CASSRTGGIDSPLHF	TGTGCCAGCAGCCGGACAGGGGGCATCGATTCACCCCTCCACTTT
TRBD1	TRBV6-5	TRBJ1-3	.	CASSLTTGTGNTIYF	TGTGCCAGCAGTCTAACGACAGGGACGGGAAACACCATATATTTT
TRBD1	TRBV7-9	TRBJ1-1	.	CASSSSGTDTEAFF	TGTGCCAGCAGCTCCTCCGGGACAGACACTGAAGCTTTCTTT
.	TRBV6-2/TRBV6-3	TRBJ2-1	.	CASSPLPGQGGSYNEQFF	TGTGCCAGCAGCCCCCTCCCAGGCCAGGGGGGCTCCTACAATGAGCAGTTCTTC
.	TRBV11-2	TRBJ1-1	.	CASARQRRNTEAFF	TGTGCCAGCGCTCGGCAACGACGGAACACTGAAGCTTTCTTT
.	TRBV6-1	TRBJ1-4	.	CASSEADATNEKLFF	TGTGCCAGCAGTGAAGCGGATGCAACTAATGAAAAACTGTTTTTT
.	TRBV7-2	TRBJ2-1	few	CASSLEGTTYNEQFF	TGTGCCAGCAGCTTAGAAGGGACAACCTACAATGAGCAGTTCTTC
.	TRBV7-2	TRBJ1-4	.	CASSPGLIGEKLFF	TGTGCCAGCAGCCCAGGGCTGATAGGTGAAAAACTGTTTTTT
.	TRBV7-8	TRBJ2-5	.	CASSSQGSRQETQYF	TGTGCCAGCAGCTCTCAGGGGAGTCGGCAAGAGACCCAGTACTTC